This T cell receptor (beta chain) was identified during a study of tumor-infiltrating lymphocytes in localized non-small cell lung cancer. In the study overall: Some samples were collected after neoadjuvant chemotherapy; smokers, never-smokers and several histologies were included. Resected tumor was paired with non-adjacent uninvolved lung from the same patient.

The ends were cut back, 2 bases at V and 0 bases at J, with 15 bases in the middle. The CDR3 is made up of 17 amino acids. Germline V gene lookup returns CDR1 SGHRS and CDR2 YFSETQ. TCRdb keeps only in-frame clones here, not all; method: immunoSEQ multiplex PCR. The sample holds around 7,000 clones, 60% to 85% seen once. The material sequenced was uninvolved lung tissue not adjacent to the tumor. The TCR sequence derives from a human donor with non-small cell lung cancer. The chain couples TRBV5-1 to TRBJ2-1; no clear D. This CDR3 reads CASSFGSASSSYNEQFF. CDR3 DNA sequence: TGCGCCAGCAGCTTCGGCAGTGCCTCCAGCTCCTACAATGAGCAGTTCTTC. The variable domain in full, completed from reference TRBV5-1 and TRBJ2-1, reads KAGVTQTPRYLIKTRGQQVTLSCSPISGHRSVSWYQQTPGQGLQFLFEYFSETQRNKGNFPGRFSGRQFSNSRSEMNVSTLELGDSALYLCASSFGSASSSYNEQFFGPGTRLTVL.